This passage covers 8 T cell receptor beta chains from one sample sequenced in a study of blood T cell repertoires in COVID-19. Data came from immunoSEQ multiplex PCR; TCRdb stores just in-frame clones and leaves some out. Of about 130,000 clones listed, about 88% were seen once; the top ten hold approximately 5%. The sample was peripheral blood. The receptor set was obtained from a man between 60 and 75 years old with COVID-19, enrolled during active disease.

This chain joins TRBV18 and TRBJ2-1; D remains ambiguous. V lost 6 bases and J 8 bases, leaving 14 bases between the germline ends. CDR3 length equals 13 residues. Germline values: CDR1 KGHSH, CDR2 LQKENI. The CDR3 is CASSPLVSDEQFF. CDR3 DNA: TGTGCCAGCTCCCCCCTCGTCAGCGATGAGCAGTTCTTC.

The CDR3 nucleotides read TGCGCCAGCAGCTTGGTCACAGACATGAACACTGAAGCTTTCTTT. Translating it yields CASSLVTDMNTEAFF. The rearrangement joins TRBV5-1 to TRBJ1-1, with D unclear. The CDR3 has 15 amino acids. Germline CDR1 is SGHRS and CDR2 is YFSETQ. Trimming cost V 0 bases and J 0 bases, with 9 bases left between them.

This clone appeared once. This chain links TRBV4-2 with TRBJ1-2; 8 bases are shared with TRBD1. Germline lookup yields CDR1 LGHNA and CDR2 YNFKEQ. The CDR3 loop spans 17 amino acids. Trimming at V came to 2 bases and at J to 1 base, leaving 9 bases not matched to a gene. The CDR3 DNA is TGTGCCAGCAGCCAATACCCCGGGACAGGAAGTAACTATGGCTACACCTTC. Protein product: CASSQYPGTGSNYGYTF.

This rearrangement joins TRBV11-2 to TRBJ2-7; D possibly corresponds to TRBD2 (5 bases). CDR1 SGHAT and CDR2 FQNNGV come from the germline V gene. V shed 5 bases and J shed 5 bases, with 16 bases lying between them. The CDR3 length is 14 residues. The CDR3 bases are TGTGCCAGCAGCGCCCCGGGAATTAAGAACGAGCAGTACTTC. This encodes CASSAPGIKNEQYF.

The chain couples TRBV11-2 to TRBJ1-2, with D unresolved. The germline V gene has CDR1 SGHAT and CDR2 FQNNGV. CDR3 size: 14 residues. Trimming took 1 base from V and 5 from J, leaving 11 bases between them. The CDR3 spells CASSLVADKYGYTF. CDR3 DNA: TGTGCCAGCAGCTTAGTGGCAGACAAATATGGCTACACCTTC.

This chain uses TRBV7-2 with TRBJ1-2; D gene ambiguous. The germline V and J ends were trimmed by 2 bases and 7 bases, with 5 bases remaining between them. Germline values: CDR1 SGHTA, CDR2 FQGNSA. CDR3 length: 11 residues. CDR3 sequence (DNA): TGTGCCAGCAGCTTAATGGCTGGCTACACCTTC. This codes for CASSLMAGYTF. Combining the CDR3 with reference TRBV7-2 and TRBJ1-2 gives the whole variable domain GAGVSQSPSNKVTEKGKDVELRCDPISGHTALYWYRQSLGQGLEFLIYFQGNSAPDKSGLPSDRFSAERTGGSVSTLTIQRTQQEDSAVYLCASSLMAGYTFGSGTRLTVV.

CDR3 DNA sequence: TGTGCCAGCACCGGTAACACCATATATTTT. Its protein is CASTGNTIYF. The chain couples TRBV28 to TRBJ1-3, with no clear D. The CDR3 consists of 10 residues. Germline CDR1 and CDR2: MDHEN and SYDVKM. V was clipped by 7 bases and J by 7 bases, with 5 bases between them.

The gene calls are TRBV5-6 and TRBJ1-4; the D gene is possibly TRBD1 (5 bases). V was trimmed by 1 base and J by 14 bases, leaving 15 bases between them. Germline assignment: CDR1 SGHDT and CDR2 YYEEEE. This CDR3 is built from 13 residues. The CDR3 sequence is CASSLSPEGRLFF. CDR3 DNA: TGTGCCAGCAGCTTGTCCCCAGAGGGGAGGCTGTTTTTT.